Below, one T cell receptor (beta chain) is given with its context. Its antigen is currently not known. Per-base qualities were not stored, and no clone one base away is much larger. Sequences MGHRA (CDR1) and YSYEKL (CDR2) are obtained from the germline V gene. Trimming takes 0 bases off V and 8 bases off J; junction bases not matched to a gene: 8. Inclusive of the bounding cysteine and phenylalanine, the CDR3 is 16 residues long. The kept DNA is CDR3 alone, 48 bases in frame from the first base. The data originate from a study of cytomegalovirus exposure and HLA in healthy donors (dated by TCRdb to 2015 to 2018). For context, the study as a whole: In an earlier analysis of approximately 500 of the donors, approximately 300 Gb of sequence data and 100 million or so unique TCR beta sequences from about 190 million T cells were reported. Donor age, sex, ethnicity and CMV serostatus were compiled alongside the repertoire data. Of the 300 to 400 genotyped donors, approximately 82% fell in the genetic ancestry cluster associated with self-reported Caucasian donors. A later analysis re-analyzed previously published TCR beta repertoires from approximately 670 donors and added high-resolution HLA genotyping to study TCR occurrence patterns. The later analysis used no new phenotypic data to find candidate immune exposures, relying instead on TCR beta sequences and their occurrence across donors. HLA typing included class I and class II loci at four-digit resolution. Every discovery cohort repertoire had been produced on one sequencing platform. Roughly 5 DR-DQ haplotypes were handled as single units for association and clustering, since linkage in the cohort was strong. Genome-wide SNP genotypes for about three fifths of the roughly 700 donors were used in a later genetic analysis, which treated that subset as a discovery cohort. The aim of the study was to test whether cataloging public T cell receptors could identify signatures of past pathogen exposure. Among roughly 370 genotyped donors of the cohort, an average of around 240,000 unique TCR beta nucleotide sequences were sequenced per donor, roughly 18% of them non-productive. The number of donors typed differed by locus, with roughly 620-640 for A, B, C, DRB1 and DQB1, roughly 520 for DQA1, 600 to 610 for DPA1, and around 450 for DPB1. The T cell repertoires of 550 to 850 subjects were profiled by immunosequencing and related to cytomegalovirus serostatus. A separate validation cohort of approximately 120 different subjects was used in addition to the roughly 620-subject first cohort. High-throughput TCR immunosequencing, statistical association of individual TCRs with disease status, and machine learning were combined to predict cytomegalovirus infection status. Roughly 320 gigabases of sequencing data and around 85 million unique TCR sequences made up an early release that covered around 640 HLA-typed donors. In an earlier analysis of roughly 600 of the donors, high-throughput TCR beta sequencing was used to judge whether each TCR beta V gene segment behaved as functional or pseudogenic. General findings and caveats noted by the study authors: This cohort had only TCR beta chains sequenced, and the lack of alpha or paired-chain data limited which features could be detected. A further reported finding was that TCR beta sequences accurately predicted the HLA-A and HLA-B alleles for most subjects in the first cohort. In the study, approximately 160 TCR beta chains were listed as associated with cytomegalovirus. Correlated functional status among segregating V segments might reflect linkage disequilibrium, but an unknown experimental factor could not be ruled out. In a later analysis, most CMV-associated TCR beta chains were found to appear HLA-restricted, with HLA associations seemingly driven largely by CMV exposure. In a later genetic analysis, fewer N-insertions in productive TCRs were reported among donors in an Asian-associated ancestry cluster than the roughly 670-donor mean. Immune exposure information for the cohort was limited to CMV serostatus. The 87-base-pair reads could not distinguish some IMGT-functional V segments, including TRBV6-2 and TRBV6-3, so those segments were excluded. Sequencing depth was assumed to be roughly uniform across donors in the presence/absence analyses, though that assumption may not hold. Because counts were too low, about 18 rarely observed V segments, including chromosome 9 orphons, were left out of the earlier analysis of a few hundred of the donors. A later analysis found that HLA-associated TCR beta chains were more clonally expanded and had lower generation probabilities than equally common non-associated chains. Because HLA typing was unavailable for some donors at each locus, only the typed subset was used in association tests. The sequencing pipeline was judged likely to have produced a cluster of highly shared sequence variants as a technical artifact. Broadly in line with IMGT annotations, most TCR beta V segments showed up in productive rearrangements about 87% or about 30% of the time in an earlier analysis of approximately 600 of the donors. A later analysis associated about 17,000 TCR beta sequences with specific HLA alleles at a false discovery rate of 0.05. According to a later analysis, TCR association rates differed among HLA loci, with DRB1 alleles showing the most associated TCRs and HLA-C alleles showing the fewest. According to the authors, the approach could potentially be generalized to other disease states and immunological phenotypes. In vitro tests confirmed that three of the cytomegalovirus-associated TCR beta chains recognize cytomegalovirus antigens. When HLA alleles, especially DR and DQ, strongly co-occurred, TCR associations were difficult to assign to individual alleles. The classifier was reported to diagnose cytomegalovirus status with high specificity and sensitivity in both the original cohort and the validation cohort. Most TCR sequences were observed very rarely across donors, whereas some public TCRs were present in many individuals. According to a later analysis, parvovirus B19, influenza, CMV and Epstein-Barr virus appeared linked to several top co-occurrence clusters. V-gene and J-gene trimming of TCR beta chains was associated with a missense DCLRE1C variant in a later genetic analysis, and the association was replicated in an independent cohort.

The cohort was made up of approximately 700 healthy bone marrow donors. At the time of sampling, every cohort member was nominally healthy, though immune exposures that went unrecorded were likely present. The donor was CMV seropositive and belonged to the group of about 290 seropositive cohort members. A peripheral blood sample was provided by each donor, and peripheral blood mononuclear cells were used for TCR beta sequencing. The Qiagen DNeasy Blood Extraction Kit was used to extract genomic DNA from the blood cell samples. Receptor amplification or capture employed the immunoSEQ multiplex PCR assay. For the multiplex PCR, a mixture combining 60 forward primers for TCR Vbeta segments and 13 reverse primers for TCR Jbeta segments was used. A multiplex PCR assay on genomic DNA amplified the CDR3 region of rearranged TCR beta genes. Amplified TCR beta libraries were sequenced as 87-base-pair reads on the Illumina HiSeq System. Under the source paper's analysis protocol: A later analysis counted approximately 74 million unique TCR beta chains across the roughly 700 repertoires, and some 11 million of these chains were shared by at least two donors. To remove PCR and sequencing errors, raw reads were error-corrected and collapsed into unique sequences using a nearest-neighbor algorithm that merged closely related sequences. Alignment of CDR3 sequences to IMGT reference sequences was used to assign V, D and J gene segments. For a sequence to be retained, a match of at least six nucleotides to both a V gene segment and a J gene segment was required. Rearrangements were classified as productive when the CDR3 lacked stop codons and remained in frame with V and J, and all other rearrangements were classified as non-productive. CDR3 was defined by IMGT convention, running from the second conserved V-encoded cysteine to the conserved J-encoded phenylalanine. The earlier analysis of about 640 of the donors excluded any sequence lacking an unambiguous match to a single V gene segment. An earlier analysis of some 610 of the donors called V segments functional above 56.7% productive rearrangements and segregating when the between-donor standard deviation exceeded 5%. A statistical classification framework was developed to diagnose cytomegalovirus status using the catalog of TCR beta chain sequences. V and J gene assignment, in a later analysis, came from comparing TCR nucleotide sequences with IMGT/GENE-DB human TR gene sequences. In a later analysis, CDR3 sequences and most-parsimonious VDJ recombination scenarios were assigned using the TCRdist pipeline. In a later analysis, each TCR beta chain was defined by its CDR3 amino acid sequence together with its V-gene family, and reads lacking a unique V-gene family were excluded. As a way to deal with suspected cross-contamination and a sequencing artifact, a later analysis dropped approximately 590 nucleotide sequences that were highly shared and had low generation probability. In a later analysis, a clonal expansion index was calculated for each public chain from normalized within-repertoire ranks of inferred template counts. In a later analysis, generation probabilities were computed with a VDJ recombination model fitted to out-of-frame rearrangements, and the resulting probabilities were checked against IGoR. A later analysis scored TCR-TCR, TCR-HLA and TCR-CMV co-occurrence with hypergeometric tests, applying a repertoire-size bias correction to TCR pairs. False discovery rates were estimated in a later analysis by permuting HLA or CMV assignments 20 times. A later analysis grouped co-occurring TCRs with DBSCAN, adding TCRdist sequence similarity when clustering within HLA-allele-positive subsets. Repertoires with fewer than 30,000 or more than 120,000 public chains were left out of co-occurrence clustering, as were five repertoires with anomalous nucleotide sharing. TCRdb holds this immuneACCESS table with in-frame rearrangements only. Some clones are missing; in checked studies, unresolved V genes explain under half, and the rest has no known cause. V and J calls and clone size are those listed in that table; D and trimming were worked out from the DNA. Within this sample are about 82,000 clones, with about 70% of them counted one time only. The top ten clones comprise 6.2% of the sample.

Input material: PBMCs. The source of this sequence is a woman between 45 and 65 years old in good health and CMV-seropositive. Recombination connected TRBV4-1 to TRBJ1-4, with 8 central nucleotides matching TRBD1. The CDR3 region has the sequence CASSQDRLGQGEKLFF. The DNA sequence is TGCGCCAGCAGCCAAGACCGACTCGGACAGGGAGAAAAACTGTTTTTT.